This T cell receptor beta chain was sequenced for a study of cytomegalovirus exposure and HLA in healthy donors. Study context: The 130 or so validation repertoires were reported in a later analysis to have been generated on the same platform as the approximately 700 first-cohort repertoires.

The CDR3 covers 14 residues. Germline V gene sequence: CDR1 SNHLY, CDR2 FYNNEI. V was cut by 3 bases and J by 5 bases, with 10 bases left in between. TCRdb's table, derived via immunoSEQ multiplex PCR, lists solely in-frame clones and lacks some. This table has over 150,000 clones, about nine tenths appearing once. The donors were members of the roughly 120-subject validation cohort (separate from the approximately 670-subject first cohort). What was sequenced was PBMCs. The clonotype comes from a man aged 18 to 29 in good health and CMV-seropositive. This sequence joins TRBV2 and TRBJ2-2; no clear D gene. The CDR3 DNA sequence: TGTGCCAGCAGTGATTCGCTAGTAACCGGGGAGCTGTTTTTT. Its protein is CASSDSLVTGELFF.